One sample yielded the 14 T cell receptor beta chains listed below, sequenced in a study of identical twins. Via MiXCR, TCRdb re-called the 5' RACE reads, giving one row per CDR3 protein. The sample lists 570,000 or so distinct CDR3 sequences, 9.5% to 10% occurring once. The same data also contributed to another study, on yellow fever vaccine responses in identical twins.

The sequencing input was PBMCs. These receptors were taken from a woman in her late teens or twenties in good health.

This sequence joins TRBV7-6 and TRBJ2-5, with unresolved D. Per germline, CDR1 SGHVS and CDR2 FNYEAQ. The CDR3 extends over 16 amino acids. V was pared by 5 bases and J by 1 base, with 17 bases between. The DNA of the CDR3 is TGTGCCAGCAGCCACCCGATTTCGAACTTCCAAGAGACCCAGTACTTC. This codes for CASSHPISNFQETQYF.

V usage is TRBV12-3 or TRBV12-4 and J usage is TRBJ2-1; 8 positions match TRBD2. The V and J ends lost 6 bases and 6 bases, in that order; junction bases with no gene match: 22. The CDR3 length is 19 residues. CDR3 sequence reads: CASRPGGAKGGGPFNEQFF. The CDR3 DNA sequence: TGTGCCAGCAGACCGGGGGGGGCTAAGGGCGGGGGGCCCTTCAATGAGCAGTTCTTC.

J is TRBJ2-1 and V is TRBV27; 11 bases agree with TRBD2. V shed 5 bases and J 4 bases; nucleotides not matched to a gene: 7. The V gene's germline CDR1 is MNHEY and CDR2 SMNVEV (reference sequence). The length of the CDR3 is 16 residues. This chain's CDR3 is CASSAWTSGPYNEQFF. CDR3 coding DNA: TGTGCCAGCAGTGCCTGGACTAGCGGGCCATACAATGAGCAGTTCTTC.

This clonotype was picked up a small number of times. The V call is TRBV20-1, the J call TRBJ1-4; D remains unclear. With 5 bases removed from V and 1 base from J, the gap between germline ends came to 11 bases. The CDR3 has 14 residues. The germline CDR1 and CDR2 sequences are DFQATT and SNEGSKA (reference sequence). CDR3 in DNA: TGCAGTGCTGAACGGTTGGAAACTAATGAAAAACTGTTTTTT. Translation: CSAERLETNEKLFF.

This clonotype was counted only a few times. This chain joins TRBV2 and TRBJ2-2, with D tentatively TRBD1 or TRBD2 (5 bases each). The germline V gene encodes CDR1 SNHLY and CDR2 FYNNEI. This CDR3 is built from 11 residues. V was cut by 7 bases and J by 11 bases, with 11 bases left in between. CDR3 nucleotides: TGTGCCAGCATGGGGTGGGACGAGCTGTTTTTT. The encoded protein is CASMGWDELFF.

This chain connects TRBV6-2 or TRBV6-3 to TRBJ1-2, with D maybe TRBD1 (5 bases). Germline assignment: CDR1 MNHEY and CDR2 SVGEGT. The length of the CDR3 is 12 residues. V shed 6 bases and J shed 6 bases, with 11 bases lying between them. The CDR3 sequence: CASSKGTNGYTF. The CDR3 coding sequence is TGTGCCAGCAGCAAAGGGACCAATGGCTACACCTTC.

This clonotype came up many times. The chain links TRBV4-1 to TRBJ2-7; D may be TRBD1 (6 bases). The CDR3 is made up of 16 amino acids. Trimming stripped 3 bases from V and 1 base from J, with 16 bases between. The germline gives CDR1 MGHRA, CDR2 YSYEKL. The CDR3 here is CASSHSGQTLSYEQYF. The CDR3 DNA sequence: TGCGCCAGCAGCCACTCAGGACAGACTTTATCCTACGAGCAGTACTTC.

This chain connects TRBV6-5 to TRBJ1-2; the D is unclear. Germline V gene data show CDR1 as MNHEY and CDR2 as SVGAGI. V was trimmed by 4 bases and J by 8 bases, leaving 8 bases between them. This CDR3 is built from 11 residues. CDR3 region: CASSSRRGYTF. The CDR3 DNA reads TGTGCCAGCAGTTCCCGCCGAGGCTACACCTTC.

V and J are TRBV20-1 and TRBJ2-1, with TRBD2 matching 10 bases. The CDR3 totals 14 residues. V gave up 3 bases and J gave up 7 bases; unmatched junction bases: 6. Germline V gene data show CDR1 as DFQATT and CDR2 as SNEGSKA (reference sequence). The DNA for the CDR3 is TGCAGTGCTAGCTATAGCGGGGGGTGGAATGAGCAGTTCTTC. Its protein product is CSASYSGGWNEQFF.

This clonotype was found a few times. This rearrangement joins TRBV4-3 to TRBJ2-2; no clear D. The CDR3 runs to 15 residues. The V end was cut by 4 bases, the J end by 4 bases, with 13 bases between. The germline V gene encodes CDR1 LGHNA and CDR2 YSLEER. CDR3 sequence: CASSPKRTGTGELFF. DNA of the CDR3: TGCGCCAGCAGCCCTAAGAGGACGGGCACCGGGGAGCTGTTTTTT.

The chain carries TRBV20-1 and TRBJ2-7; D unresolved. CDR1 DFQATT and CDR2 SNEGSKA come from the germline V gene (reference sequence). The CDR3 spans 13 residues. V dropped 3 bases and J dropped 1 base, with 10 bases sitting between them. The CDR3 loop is CSARDVVSYEQYF. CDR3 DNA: TGCAGTGCTAGGGACGTCGTTTCCTACGAGCAGTACTTC.

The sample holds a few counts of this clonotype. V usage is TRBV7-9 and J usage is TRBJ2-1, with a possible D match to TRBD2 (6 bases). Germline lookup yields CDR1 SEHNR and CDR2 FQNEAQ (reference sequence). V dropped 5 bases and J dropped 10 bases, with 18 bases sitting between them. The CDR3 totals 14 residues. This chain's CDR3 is CASSQIFEEGEQFF. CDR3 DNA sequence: TGTGCCAGCAGCCAGATTTTCGAGGAGGGGGAGCAGTTCTTC.

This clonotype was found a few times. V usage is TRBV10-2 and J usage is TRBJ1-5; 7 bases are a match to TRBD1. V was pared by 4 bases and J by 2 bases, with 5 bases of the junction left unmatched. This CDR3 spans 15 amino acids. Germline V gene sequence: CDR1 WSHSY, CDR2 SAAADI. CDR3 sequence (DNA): TGCGCCAGCAGTGTGCAGGGGGATGGCAATCAGCCCCAGCATTTT. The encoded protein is CASSVQGDGNQPQHF.

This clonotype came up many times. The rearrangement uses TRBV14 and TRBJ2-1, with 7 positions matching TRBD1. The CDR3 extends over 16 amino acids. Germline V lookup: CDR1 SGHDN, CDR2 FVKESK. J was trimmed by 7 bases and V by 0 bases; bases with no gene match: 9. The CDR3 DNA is TGTGCCAGCAGCCAAGATAGTTCGGCAGGGGGTAATGAGCAGTTCTTC. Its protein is CASSQDSSAGGNEQFF.